This TCR beta chain is drawn from a study of low-dose radiotherapy and immunotherapy resistance in tumors. Germline CDR1 ENHRY, CDR2 SYGVKD. Trimming shortened V by 4 bases and J by 8 bases, and 10 bases separated the two germline ends. CDR3 length equals 12 residues. Priming of first-strand cDNA relied on TRAV- and TRBV-specific primers (covering alpha and beta chains). TCRs were amplified for 15 to 25 PCR cycles with a constant-region primer and V-primer adapter. TCRdb re-called the reads through MiXCR, storing one row per CDR3 protein. The top ten hold 10% of the sample, which has approximately 42,000 distinct CDR3 sequences, 25% to 30% seen once. The time point was: after trial treatment. Treatment reported: LDRT plus nivolumab, ipilimumab, low-dose cyclophosphamide and aspirin (RACIN trial). This clonotype was picked up many times.

The rearrangement joins TRBV10-3 to TRBJ2-3, with no clear D. This clonotype was sampled from a male donor with prostate cancer. The input for sequencing was PBMCs, taken after low-dose radiotherapy plus immunotherapy. The CDR3 DNA is TGTGCCATCAGTGGGCCTTCTTTTACGCAGTATTTT. Protein product: CAISGPSFTQYF.